This TCR beta chain was captured in a study of shared clonotypes between healthy human individuals. The authors loaded 150 to 250 ng DNA, about 30,000 T cell genomes, into sorted-subset replicate PCRs. The assay was immunoSEQ multiplex PCR, and TCRdb's table has in-frame clones only and misses some. The sample has 1.6 million or so clones, around 97% seen once. As for this clone: As yet, its antigen is unknown.

Study conclusions and caveats: Naive subsets generally had larger estimated richness than memory subsets. Non-shared clonotypes had lower generation probabilities than clonotypes shared by all four sorted-subset donors. Rarefaction showed that sequencing of sorted subsets was incomplete (despite large depth).

The sequence derives from a man younger than 40 in good health. Sequencing used naive CD4+ T cells sorted from blood. The subset is: CD45RA+ positively selected.

The CDR3 protein is CASSLASSGRSYNEQFF. The CDR3 nucleotides read TGCGCCAGCAGCTTGGCTTCGAGCGGGCGGTCCTACAATGAGCAGTTCTTC. The chain is built from TRBV5-1 and TRBJ2-1, with D possibly matching TRBD2 (6 bases). V was shortened by 0 bases and J by 1 base, with 14 bases between the two germline ends. CDR1 is SGHRS, CDR2 YFSETQ, per germline. This CDR3 comprises 17 residues.